The present T cell receptor beta chain was sequenced within a study of blood T cell repertoires in COVID-19. Across the study: The origin of the acute and convalescent COVID-19 samples was the United States, Italy and Spain. Sources were T cells, B-cell-depleted T cells, or PBMCs; the material itself was cDNA or gDNA.

Source study methods: Nucleated cell number was recorded as an estimate derived from reference gene primer amplification. Libraries were prepared by immunoSEQ multiplex PCR; TCRdb keeps only in-frame clonotypes and omits some of them. That table supplies the V and J calls and clone size; D and trimming were determined from the DNA. The sample comprises under 200,000 clones, around four fifths of which are singletons, and over 7% rests with the top ten. The TCR sequence derives from a woman older than 75 with COVID-19, enrolled during active disease. Sequencing used peripheral blood.

Here the CDR3 DNA reads TGCGCCAGCTCCCGGGGGACTAACTATGGCTACACCTTC. Its protein product is CASSRGTNYGYTF. The chain has TRBV5-1 and TRBJ1-2, with D possibly TRBD1 on 5 matching bases. The germline V gene encodes CDR1 SGHRS and CDR2 YFSETQ. The V end lost 7 bases, the J end lost 0 bases, and 10 bases lay between the germline ends. The CDR3 is 13 amino acids. The full variable domain, its missing parts supplied by reference TRBV5-1 and TRBJ1-2, is KAGVTQTPRYLIKTRGQQVTLSCSPISGHRSVSWYQQTPGQGLQFLFEYFSETQRNKGNFPGRFSGRQFSNSRSEMNVSTLELGDSALYLCASSRGTNYGYTFGSGTRLTVV.